This TCR beta chain appears in the sequencing data of a study of blood T cell repertoires in COVID-19. Study overall: There were acute and convalescent COVID-19 samples, and they came from the United States, Italy and Spain. PBMCs, B-cell-depleted T cells, or T cells provided the cDNA or gDNA that made up the material.

V shed 6 bases and J 6 bases; nucleotides not matched to a gene: 4. Germline V lookup: CDR1 SNHLY, CDR2 FYNNEI. CDR3 size: 13 residues. Authors' methods: Amplified reference gene primers provided the basis for estimating nucleated cell counts. Assay: immunoSEQ multiplex PCR; the TCRdb copy retains only in-frame clones and omits some. V and J calls and clone size follow that table, whereas D and trimming were derived from the DNA. The sample consists of about 150,000 clones, about nine tenths of them appearing once. The specimen sequenced was peripheral blood. The clonotype originates from a woman in her seventies with acute or convalescent COVID-19. This chain uses TRBV2 with TRBJ2-1, with 8 bases that match TRBD1. In DNA, the CDR3 is TGTGCCAGCAGACTGGACAGGGCCAATGAGCAGTTCTTC. Translating it yields CASRLDRANEQFF.